The T cell receptor (beta chain) described here comes from a study of T cells in Graves' hyperthyroidism and ophthalmopathy. Findings and limits, study-wide: In the blood, most expanded thyroid clonotypes above 0.001 appeared as well.

Amplification targeted TCR beta CDR3 regions from RNA transcripts. A set of HTBI primers served as the primers for a first-round RT-PCR of the TCR CDR3. TCRdb ran MiXCR on the multiplex PCR reads and lists one entry per CDR3 protein. The sample has some 250,000 distinct CDR3 sequences, more than 14% seen once. Many counts were recorded for this clonotype. Its target is unknown. The trim removed 7 bases at V and 4 bases at J, leaving 6 bases unmatched. CDR1 MDHEN and CDR2 SYDVKM come from the germline V gene. CDR3 length: 13 residues. The receptor's source is a woman aged 40 to 55 with Graves' hyperthyroidism that later progressed to Graves' ophthalmopathy. The chain recombines TRBV28 with TRBJ1-1; 7 nucleotides agree with TRBD1. The specimen was blood. The CDR3 nucleotides read TGTGCCAGCAAAACAGGGGCTTCCACTGAAGCTTTCTTT. The encoded protein is CASKTGASTEAFF.